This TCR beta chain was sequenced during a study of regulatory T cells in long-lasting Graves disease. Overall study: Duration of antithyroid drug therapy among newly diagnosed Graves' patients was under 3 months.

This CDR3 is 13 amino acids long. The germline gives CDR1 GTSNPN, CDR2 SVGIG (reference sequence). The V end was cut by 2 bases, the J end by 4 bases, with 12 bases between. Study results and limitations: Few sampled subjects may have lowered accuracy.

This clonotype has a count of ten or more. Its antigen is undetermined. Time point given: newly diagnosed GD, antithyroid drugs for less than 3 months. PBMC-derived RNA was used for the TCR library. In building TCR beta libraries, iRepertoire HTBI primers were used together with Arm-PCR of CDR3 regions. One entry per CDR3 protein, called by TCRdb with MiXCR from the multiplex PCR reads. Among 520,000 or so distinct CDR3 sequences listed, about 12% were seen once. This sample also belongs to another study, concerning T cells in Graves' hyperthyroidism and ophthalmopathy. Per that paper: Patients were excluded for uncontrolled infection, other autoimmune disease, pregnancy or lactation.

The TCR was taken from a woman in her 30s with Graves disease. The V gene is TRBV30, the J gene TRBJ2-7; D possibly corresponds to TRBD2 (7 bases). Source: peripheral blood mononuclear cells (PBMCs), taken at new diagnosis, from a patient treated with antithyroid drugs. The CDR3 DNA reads TGTGCCTGGAGTCGAGGGGGGGCATACGAGCAGTACTTC. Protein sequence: CAWSRGGAYEQYF.